This TCR beta chain was captured by sequencing in a study of vaccination effects on CD4 cells after COVID-19. Profiling relied on immunoSEQ multiplex PCR, and the TCRdb table lists in-frame clones only, not all of them. The table shows nearly 35,000 clones, with roughly 72% occurring only once. Notes on this clone: Its antigen is still unknown.

Viral peptide pools were used in the ViraFEST assay to expand antigen-specific CD4+ T cells, and sequencing came afterward. With roughly nine days of culture completed, CD4+ T cells were isolated. None of the vaccinated had previously contracted SARS-CoV-2, and their nucleocapsid antibodies tested negative. V was cut by 6 bases and J by 1 base, with 13 bases left in between. The CDR3 runs to 15 residues. CDR1 is MDHEN, CDR2 SYDVKM, per germline. This TCR derives from a human donor who received a COVID-19 vaccine. Sequenced here: CD4+ T cells from PBMCs cultured with HCoV-OC43 spike peptides, sampled before COVID-19 vaccination. As for subset: HCoV-OC43 spike overlapping peptide pool stimulation. This chain uses TRBV28 with TRBJ1-3; D unresolved. The CDR3 protein is CASSPGSASGNTIYF. The CDR3 region has the DNA TGTGCCAGCAGCCCCGGGTCCGCTTCTGGAAACACCATATATTTT.